Each of the 8 T cell receptor beta chains below was sequenced from the same sample in a study of T cells expressing NK-cell markers. TCRdb reprocessed the 5' RACE reads, keeping one entry per CDR3 protein, no DNA. The sample shows 450,000 to 600,000 distinct CDR3 sequences, and approximately 3.6% sits with its ten largest clones. Source material: blood T cells: a sorted CD56 or NKG2C T cell subset, CD4+ or CD8+ T cells, or bulk PBMC T cells (not recorded which). The origin of the receptors is a man aged 18 to 29 in good health.

The J gene is TRBJ2-1, the V gene TRBV2; TCRdb picks TRBD2, but there is no DNA to check that call. This CDR3 region has 16 residues. Germline V gene data show CDR1 as SNHLY and CDR2 as FYNNEI. CDR3 sequence: CASSGTSGRIDNEQFF.

CDR3 sequence reads: CASSLWRGPLQETQYF. The V gene is TRBV5-5, the J gene TRBJ2-5; TCRdb designates TRBD2, a call that cannot be tested without DNA. CDR3 length equals 16 residues. Germline V gene lookup returns CDR1 SGHKS and CDR2 YYEKEE (reference sequence).

The chain uses TRBV5-1 and TRBJ2-1. The length of the CDR3 is 13 residues. Germline values: CDR1 SGHRS, CDR2 YFSETQ. CDR3 amino acids: CASSLIDYNEQFF.

The rearrangement joins TRBV27 to TRBJ2-1; TCRdb outputs TRBD2, but without DNA this stays unchecked. CDR3 length: 16 amino acids. Looked up from germline, CDR1 is MNHEY and CDR2 is SMNVEV (reference sequence). The CDR3 reads CASSLGSGSYFNEQFF.

The chain combines TRBV24-1 with TRBJ2-1; without DNA, the TCRdb call of TRBD2 cannot be checked. CDR1 is KGHDR, CDR2 SFDVKD, per germline. CDR3 size: 13 residues. The chain's CDR3 is CATGLAGPNQQFF.

CDR3 protein: CASSTSGRGADTQYF. V is TRBV10-2 and J is TRBJ2-3; TCRdb picks TRBD2, but there is no DNA to check that call. The CDR3 sequence is 15 residues long. Per germline, CDR1 WSHSY and CDR2 SAAADI.

The rearrangement links TRBV12-3 or TRBV12-4 to TRBJ2-3; TCRdb indicates TRBD2, and absent DNA this call remains unverified. The CDR3 covers 16 residues. The CDR3 is CASSGGLAGVTDTQYF.

The chain links TRBV7-9 to TRBJ2-2; checking the TCRdb D call of TRBD2 is not possible without DNA. This CDR3 is 17 amino acids long. Germline values: CDR1 SEHNR, CDR2 FQNEAQ (reference sequence). CDR3 loop: CASSLGFLAGETGELFF.